A single TCR beta chain is shown here with its context. Profiling relied on immunoSEQ multiplex PCR, and the TCRdb table lists in-frame clones only, not all of them. This table has about 310,000 clones, 90% appearing once. The record originates from a study of blood T cell repertoires in COVID-19. There are 14 residues in the CDR3. CDR1 SGHDT and CDR2 YYEEEE come from the germline V gene. After removal of 4 bases from V and 8 bases from J, the junction contained 8 bases not matched to a gene. The chain couples TRBV5-6 to TRBJ2-3, with 9 positions matching TRBD1. Sequenced material: peripheral blood. The sequence was obtained from a woman under 40 with COVID-19, enrolled during active disease. The CDR3 spells CASSPQQGASTQYF. DNA for the CDR3: TGTGCCAGCAGCCCCCAACAGGGGGCGAGTACGCAGTATTTT.